This T cell receptor (beta chain) was recorded in a study of cytomegalovirus exposure and HLA in healthy donors. Germline loops: CDR1 SGHTA, CDR2 FQGTGA. V dropped 2 bases and J dropped 1 base, with 11 bases sitting between them. This CDR3 is built from 15 residues. Use of 60 Vbeta and 13 Jbeta primers characterized the PCR. Sequencing was performed with immunoSEQ multiplex PCR; in TCRdb, only in-frame clones are kept and a portion is missing. The data show around 280,000 clones, with about 90% seen just once and roughly 2.3% held by the top ten. This receptor was obtained from a young woman in good health and CMV-seronegative. This chain joins TRBV7-3 and TRBJ1-1, with D perhaps matching TRBD1 (5 bases). Sequencing was done on a sample of PBMCs. The CDR3 region has the DNA TGTGCCAGCAGCTTAGATTGGACAACGAACACTGAAGCTTTCTTT. Translating gives CASSLDWTTNTEAFF.